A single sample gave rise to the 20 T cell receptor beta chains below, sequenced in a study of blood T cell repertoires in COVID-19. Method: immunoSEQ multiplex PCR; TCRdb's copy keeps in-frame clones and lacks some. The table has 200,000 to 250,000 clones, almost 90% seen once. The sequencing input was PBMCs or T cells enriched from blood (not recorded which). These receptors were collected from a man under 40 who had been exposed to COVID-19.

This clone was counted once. DNA for the CDR3: TGTGCCAGCAGCTCGGGGACAGTCTGGAACTATGGCTACACCTTC. Translation gives CASSSGTVWNYGYTF. This sequence joins TRBV7-2 and TRBJ1-2, with 7 bases aligning to TRBD1. The ends lost 4 bases at V and 2 bases at J; junction bases unmatched: 7. CDR3 length: 15 amino acids. Germline V gene data show CDR1 as SGHTA and CDR2 as FQGNSA.

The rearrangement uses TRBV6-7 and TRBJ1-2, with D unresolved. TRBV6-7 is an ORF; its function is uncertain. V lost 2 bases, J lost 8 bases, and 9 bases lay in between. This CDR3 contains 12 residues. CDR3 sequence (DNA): TGTGCCAGCAGTTACCCCACTTGGGGCTACACCTTC. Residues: CASSYPTWGYTF.

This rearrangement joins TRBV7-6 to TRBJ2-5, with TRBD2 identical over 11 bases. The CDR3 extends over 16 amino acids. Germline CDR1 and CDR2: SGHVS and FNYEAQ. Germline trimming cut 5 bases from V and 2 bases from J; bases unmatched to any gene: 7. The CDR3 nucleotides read TGTGCCAGCAGCCTTAGCGCTAGCGGGGGGCAAGAGACCCAGTACTTC. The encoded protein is CASSLSASGGQETQYF. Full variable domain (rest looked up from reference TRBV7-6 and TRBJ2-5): GAGVSQSPRYKVTKRGQDVALRCDPISGHVSLYWYRQALGQGPEFLTYFNYEAQQDKSGLPNDRFSAERPEGSISTLTIQRTEQRDSAMYRCASSLSASGGQETQYFGPGTRLLVL.

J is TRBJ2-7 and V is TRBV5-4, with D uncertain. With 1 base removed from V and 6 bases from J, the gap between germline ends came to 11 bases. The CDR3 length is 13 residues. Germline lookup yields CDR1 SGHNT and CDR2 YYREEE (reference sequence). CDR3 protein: CASSLPFSGEQYF. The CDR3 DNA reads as TGTGCCAGCAGCTTGCCTTTTTCGGGCGAGCAGTACTTC.

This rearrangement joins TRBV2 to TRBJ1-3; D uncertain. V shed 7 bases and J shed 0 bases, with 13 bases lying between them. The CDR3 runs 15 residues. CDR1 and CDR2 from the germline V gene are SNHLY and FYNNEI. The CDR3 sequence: CASTDTAYSGNTIYF. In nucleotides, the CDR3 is TGTGCCAGCACCGACACGGCCTACTCTGGAAACACCATATATTTT.

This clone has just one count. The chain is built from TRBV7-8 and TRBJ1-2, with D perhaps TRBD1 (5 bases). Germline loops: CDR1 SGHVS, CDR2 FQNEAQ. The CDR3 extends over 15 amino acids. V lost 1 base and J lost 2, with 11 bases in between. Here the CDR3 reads CASSLDTRANYGYTF. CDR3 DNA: TGTGCCAGCAGCTTAGATACCAGGGCCAACTATGGCTACACCTTC. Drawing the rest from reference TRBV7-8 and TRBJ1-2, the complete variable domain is GAGVSQSPRYKVAKRGQDVALRCDPISGHVSLFWYQQALGQGPEFLTYFQNEAQLDKSGLPSDRFFAERPEGSVSTLKIQRTQQEDSAVYLCASSLDTRANYGYTFGSGTRLTVV.

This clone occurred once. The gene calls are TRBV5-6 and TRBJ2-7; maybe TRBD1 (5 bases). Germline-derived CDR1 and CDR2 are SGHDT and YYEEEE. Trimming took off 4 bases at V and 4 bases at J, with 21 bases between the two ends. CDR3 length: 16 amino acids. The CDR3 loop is CASSKWWAGLRYEQYF. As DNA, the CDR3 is TGTGCCAGCAGCAAGTGGTGGGCAGGGCTTCGGTACGAGCAGTACTTC. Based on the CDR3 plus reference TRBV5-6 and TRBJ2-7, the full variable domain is DAGVTQSPTHLIKTRGQQVTLRCSPKSGHDTVSWYQQALGQGPQFIFQYYEEEERQRGNFPDRFSGHQFPNYSSELNVNALLLGDSALYLCASSKWWAGLRYEQYFGPGTRLTVT.

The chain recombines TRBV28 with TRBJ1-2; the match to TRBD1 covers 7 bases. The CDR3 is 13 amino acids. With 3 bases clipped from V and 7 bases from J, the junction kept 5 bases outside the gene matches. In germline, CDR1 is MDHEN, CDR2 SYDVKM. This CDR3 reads CASSFEGAFGYTF. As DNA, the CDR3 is TGTGCCAGCAGTTTTGAGGGGGCTTTTGGCTACACCTTC.

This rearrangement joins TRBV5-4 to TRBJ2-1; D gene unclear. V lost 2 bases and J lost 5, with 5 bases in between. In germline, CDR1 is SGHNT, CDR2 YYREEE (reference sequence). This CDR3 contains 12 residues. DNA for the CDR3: TGTGCCAGCAGCTTTGCTAACAATGAGCAGTTCTTC. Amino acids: CASSFANNEQFF.

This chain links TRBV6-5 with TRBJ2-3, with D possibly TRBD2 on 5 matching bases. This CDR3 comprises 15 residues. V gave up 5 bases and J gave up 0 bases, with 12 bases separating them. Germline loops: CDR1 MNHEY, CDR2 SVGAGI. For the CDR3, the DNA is TGTGCCAGCAGTCGCTGGTCTAGCAGCACAGATACGCAGTATTTT. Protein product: CASSRWSSSTDTQYF.

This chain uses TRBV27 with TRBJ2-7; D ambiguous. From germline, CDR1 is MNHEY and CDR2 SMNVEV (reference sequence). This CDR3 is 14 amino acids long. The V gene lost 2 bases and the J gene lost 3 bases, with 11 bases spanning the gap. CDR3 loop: CASSLGYSLYEQYF. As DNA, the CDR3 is TGTGCCAGCAGTTTAGGCTACAGCCTCTACGAGCAGTACTTC.

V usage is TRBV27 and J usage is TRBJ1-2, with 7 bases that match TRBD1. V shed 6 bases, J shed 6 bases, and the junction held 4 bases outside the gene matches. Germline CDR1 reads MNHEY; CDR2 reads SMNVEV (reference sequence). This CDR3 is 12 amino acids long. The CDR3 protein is CASSLQGNGYTF. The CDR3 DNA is TGTGCCAGCAGCCTACAGGGGAATGGCTACACCTTC.

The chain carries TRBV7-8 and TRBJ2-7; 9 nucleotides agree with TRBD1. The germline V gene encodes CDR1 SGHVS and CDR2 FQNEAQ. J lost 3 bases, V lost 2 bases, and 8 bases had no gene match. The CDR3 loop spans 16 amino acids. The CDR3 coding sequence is TGTGCCAGCAGCTTACTCACCGGGACAGGGATCTACGAGCAGTACTTC. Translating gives CASSLLTGTGIYEQYF.

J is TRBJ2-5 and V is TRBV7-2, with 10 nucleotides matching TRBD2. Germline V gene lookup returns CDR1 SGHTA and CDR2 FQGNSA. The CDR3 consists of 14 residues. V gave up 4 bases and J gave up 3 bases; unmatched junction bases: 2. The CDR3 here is CASSWLAGEETQYF. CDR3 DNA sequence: TGTGCCAGCAGCTGGCTAGCGGGGGAAGAGACCCAGTACTTC.

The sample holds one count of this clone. As DNA, the CDR3 is TGTGCCAGCAGTGATCCGGGACAGGGGCTTGATGGCTACACCTTC. Amino acids: CASSDPGQGLDGYTF. V usage is TRBV25-1 and J usage is TRBJ1-2; 10 bases are a match to TRBD1. Trimming cost V 3 bases and J 6 bases; bases outside gene matches: 7. The CDR3 length is 15 residues. Germline values: CDR1 MGHDK, CDR2 SYGVNS.

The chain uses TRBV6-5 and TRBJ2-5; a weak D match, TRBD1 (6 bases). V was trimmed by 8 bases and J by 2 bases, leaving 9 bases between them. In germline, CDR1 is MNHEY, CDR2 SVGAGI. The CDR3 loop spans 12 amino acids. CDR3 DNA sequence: TGTGCCAGCCGGACAGCTCAAGAGACCCAGTACTTC. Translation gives CASRTAQETQYF.

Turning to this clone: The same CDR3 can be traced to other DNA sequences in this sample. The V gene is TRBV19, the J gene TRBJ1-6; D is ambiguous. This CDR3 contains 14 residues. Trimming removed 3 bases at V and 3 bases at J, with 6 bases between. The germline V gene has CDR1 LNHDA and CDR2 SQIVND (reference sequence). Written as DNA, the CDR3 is TGTGCCAGTAGTATCCGAGACTATAATTCACCCCTCCACTTT. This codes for CASSIRDYNSPLHF.

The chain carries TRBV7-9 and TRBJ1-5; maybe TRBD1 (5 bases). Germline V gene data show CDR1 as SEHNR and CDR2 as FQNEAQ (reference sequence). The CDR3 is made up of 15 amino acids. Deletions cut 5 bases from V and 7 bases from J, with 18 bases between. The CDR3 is CASSGTGGRIQPQHF. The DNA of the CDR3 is TGTGCCAGCAGCGGAACGGGGGGAAGGATCCAGCCCCAGCATTTT.

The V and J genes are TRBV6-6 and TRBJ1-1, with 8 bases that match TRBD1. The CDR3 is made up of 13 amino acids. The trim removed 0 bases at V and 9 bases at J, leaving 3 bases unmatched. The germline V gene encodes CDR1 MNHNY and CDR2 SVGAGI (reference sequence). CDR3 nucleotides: TGTGCCAGCAGTTACTCGAGACAGGGGCAAGCTTTCTTT. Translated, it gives CASSYSRQGQAFF.

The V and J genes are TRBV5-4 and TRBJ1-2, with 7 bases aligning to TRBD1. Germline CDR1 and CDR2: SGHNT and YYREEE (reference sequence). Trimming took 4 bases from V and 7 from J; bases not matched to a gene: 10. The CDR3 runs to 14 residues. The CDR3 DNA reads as TGTGCCAGCAGCCTGACAGGGTTTTCAACTGGCTACACCTTC. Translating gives CASSLTGFSTGYTF.